This T cell receptor beta chain originates from a study of blood T cell repertoires in COVID-19. As for the study in general: The samples span acute and convalescent COVID-19 from the United States, Italy and Spain.

Original handling: Estimated nucleated cell counts came from reference gene primer amplification. Some clones are missing from TCRdb's copy, which holds only in-frame ones; the method was immunoSEQ multiplex PCR. D and trimming come from the DNA, and the V and J calls and clone size come from that table. The sample lists 250,000 to 350,000 clones; about 89% were seen once. V dropped 5 bases and J dropped 0 bases, with 11 bases sitting between them. The CDR3 runs 15 residues. CDR1 is MNHEY and CDR2 is SVGAGI in the germline V gene. The specimen sequenced was peripheral blood. The rearrangement joins TRBV6-5 to TRBJ1-3, with D unresolved. This receptor was identified in an older woman with acute or convalescent COVID-19. The CDR3 DNA reads TGTGCCAGCAGTCTCAGATTAAACTCTGGAAACACCATATATTTT. The encoded protein is CASSLRLNSGNTIYF.